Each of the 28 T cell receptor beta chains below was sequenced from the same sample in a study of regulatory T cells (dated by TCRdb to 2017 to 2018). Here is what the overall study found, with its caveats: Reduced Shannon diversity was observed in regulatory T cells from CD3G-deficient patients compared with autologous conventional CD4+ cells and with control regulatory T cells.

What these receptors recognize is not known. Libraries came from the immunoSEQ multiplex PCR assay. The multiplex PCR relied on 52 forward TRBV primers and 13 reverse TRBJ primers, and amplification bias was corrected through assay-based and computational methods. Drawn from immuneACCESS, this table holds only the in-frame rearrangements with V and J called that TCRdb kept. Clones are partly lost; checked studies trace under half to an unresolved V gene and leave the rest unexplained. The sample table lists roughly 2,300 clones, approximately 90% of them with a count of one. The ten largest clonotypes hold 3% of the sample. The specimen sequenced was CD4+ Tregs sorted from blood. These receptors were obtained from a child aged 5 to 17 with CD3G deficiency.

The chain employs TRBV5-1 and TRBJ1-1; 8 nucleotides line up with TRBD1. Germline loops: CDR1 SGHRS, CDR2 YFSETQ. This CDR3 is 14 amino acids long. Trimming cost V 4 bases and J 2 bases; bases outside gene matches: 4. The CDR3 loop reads CASSPGQANTEAFF. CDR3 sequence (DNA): TGCGCCAGCAGCCCGGGACAGGCCAACACTGAAGCTTTCTTT.

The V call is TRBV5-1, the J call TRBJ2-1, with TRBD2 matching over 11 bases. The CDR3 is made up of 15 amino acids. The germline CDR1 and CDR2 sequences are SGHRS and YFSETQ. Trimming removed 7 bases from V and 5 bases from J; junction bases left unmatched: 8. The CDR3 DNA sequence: TGCGCCAGCGCCTTTATAGCGGGAGGGAACAATGAGCAGTTCTTC. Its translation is CASAFIAGGNNEQFF.

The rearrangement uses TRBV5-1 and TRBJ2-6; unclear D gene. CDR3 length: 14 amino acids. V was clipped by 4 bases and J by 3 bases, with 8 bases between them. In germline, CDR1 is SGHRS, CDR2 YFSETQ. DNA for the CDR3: TGCGCCAGCAGCCCCCTAGATGGGGCCAACGTCCTGACTTTC. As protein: CASSPLDGANVLTF.

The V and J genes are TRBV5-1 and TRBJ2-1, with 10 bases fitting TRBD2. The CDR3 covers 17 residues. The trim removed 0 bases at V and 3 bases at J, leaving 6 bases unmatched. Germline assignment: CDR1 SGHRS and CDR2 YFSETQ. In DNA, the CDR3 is TGCGCCAGCAGCTTGGGACGGACTAGCGGAGTCTACAATGAGCAGTTCTTC. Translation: CASSLGRTSGVYNEQFF.

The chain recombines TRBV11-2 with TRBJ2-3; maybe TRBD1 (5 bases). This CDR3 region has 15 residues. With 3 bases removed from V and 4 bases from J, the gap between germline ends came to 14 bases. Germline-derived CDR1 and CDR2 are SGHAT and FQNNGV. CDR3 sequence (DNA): TGTGCCAGCAGCTTCACTGGCAGGGTCCCAGATACGCAGTATTTT. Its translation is CASSFTGRVPDTQYF.

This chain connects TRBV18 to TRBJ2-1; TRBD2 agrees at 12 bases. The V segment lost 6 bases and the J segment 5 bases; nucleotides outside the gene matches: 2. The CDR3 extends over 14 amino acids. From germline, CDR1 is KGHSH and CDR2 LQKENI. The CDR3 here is CASSGLAGNNEQFF. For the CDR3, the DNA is TGTGCCAGCTCCGGACTAGCGGGAAACAATGAGCAGTTCTTC.

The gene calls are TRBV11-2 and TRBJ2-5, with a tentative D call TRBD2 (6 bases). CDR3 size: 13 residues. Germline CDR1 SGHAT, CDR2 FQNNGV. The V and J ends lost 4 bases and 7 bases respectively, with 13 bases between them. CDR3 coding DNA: TGTGCCAGCAGCTCGGACTACGGGGGGACCCAGTACTTC. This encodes CASSSDYGGTQYF.

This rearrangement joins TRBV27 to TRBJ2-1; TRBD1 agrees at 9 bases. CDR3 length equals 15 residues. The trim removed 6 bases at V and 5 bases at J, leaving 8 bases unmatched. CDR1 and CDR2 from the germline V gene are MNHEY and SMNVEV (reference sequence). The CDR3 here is CASRTGTGPHNEQFF. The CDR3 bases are TGTGCCAGCAGGACCGGGACAGGGCCTCACAATGAGCAGTTCTTC.

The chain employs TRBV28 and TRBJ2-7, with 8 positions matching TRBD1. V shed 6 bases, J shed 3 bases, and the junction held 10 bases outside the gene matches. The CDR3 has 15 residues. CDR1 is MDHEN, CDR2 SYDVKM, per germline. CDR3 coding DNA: TGTGCCAGCAGCCGCGCTCCGGGACAGGTCTACGAGCAGTACTTC. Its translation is CASSRAPGQVYEQYF. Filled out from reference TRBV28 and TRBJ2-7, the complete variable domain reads DVKVTQSSRYLVKRTGEKVFLECVQDMDHENMFWYRQDPGLGLRLIYFSYDVKMKEKGDIPEGYSVSREKKERFSLILESASTNQTSMYLCASSRAPGQVYEQYFGPGTRLTVT.

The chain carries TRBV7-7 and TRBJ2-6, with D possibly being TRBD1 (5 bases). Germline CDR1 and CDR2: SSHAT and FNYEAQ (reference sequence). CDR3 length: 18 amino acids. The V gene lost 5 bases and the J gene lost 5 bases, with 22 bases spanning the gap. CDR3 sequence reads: CASSTPTVPQSRANVLTF. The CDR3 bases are TGTGCCAGCAGCACGCCGACAGTGCCACAAAGTCGGGCCAACGTCCTGACTTTC.

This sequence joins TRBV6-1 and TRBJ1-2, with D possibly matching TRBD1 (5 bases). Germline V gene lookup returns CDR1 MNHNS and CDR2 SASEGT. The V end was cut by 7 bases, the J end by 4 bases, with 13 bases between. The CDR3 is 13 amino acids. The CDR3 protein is CASTRTGIYGYTF. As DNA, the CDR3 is TGTGCCAGCACCCGTACAGGCATCTATGGCTACACCTTC.

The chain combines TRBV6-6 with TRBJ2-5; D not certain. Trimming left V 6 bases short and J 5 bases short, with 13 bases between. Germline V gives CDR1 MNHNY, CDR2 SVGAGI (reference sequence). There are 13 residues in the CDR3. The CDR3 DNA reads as TGTGCCAGCAGCCCCCTGGCGAGGGAGACCCAGTACTTC. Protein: CASSPLARETQYF.

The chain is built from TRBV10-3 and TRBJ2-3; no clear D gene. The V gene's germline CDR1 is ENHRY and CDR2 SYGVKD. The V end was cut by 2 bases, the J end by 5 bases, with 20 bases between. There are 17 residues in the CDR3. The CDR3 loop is CAISERLTVGGLDTQYF. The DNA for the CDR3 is TGTGCCATCAGTGAGCGACTGACTGTCGGTGGTTTAGATACGCAGTATTTT.

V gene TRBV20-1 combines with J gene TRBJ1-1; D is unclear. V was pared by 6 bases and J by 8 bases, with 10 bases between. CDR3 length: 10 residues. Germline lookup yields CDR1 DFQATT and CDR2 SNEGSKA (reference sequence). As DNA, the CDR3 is TGCAGTGCCAGACCCGGGGAAGCTTTCTTT. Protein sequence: CSARPGEAFF.

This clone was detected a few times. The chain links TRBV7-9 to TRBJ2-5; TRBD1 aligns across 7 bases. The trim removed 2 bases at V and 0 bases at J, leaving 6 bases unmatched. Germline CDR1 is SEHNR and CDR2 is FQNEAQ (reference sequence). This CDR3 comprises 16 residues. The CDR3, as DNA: TGTGCCAGCAGCTTAAGTAGGACAGGCCACCAAGAGACCCAGTACTTC. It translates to CASSLSRTGHQETQYF.

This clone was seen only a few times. For the CDR3, the DNA is TGCGCCAGCAGCCAGGACTACAGATACAATGAGCAGTTCTTC. Translated: CASSQDYRYNEQFF. The chain couples TRBV5-1 to TRBJ2-1; possible D gene TRBD2, 6 bases. V lost 4 bases, J lost 4 bases, and 12 bases lay in between. The CDR3 extends over 14 amino acids. Germline lookup yields CDR1 SGHRS and CDR2 YFSETQ.

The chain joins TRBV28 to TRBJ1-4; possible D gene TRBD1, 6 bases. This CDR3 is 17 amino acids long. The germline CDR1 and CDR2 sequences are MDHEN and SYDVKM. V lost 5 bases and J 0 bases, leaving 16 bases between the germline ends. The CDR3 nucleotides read TGTGCCAGCAGTCCACCAAGGACAGAACCAACTAATGAAAAACTGTTTTTT. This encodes CASSPPRTEPTNEKLFF.

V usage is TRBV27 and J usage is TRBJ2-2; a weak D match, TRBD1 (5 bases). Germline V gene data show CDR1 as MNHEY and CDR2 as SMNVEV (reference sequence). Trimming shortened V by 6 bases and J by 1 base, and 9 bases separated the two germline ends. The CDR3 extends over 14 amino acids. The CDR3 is CASSRVWNTGELFF. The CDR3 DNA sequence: TGTGCCAGCAGCAGGGTCTGGAACACCGGGGAGCTGTTTTTT.

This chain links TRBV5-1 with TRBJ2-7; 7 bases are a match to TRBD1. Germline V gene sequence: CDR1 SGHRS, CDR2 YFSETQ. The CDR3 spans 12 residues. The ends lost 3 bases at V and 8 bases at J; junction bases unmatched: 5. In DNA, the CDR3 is TGCGCCAGCAGCTATGACAGGGAGAAGCAGTACTTC. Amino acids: CASSYDREKQYF.

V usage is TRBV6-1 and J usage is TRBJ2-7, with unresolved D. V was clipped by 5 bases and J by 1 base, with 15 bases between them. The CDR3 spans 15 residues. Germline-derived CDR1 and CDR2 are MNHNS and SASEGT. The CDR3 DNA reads TGTGCCAGCAGTACTAACATAGGTGTATCCTACGAGCAGTACTTC. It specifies CASSTNIGVSYEQYF.

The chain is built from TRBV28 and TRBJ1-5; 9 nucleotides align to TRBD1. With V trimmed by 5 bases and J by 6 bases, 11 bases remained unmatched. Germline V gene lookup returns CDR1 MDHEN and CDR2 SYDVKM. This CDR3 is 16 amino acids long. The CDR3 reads CASSSAGTGMGQPQHF. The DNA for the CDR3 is TGTGCCAGCAGTAGCGCCGGGACAGGGATGGGTCAGCCCCAGCATTTT. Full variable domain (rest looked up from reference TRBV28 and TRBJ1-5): DVKVTQSSRYLVKRTGEKVFLECVQDMDHENMFWYRQDPGLGLRLIYFSYDVKMKEKGDIPEGYSVSREKKERFSLILESASTNQTSMYLCASSSAGTGMGQPQHFGDGTRLSIL.

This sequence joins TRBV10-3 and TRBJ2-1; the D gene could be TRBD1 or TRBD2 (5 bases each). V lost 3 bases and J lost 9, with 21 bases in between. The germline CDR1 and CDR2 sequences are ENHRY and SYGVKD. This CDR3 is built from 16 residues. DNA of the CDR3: TGTGCCATCAGTGAAGGACTTGGGGACCCTGGGGCTGAGCAGTTCTTC. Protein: CAISEGLGDPGAEQFF.

The CDR3 region is CASLLSNSRKIYGYTF. The CDR3 DNA sequence: TGTGCCAGCTTATTAAGCAATAGTCGAAAGATCTATGGCTACACCTTC. This chain links TRBV5-8 with TRBJ1-2; D gene ambiguous. The germline CDR1 and CDR2 sequences are SGHTS and YDEGEE. The CDR3 contains 16 residues. V lost 7 bases and J 4 bases, leaving 23 bases between the germline ends.

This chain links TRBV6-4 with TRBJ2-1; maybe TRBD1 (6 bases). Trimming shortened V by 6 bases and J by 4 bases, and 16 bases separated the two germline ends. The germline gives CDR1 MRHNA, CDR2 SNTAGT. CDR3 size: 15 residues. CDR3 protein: CASSGEDSEYNEQFF. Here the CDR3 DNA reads TGTGCCAGCAGCGGAGAGGACAGCGAATACAATGAGCAGTTCTTC.

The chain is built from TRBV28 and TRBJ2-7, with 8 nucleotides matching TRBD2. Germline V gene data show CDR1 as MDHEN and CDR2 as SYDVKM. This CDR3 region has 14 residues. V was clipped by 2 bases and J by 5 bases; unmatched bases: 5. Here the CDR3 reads CASSLSGRWDEQYF. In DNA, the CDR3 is TGTGCCAGCAGTTTAAGCGGGAGATGGGACGAGCAGTACTTC. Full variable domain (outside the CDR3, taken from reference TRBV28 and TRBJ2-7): DVKVTQSSRYLVKRTGEKVFLECVQDMDHENMFWYRQDPGLGLRLIYFSYDVKMKEKGDIPEGYSVSREKKERFSLILESASTNQTSMYLCASSLSGRWDEQYFGPGTRLTVT.

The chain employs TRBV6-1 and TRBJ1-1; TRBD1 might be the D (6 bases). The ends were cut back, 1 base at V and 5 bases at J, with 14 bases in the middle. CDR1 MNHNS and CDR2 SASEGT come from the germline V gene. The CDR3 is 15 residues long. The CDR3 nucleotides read TGTGCCAGCAGTGAAGGGCGTAGGGGGAGGACTGAAGCTTTCTTT. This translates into CASSEGRRGRTEAFF.

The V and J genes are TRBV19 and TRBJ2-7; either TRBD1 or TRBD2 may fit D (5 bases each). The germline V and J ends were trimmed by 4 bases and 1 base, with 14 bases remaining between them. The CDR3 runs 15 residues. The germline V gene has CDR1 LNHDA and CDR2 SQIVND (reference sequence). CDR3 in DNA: TGTGCCAGTAGTAAGGGACCCGCGGGTTCCTACGAGCAGTACTTC. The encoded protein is CASSKGPAGSYEQYF. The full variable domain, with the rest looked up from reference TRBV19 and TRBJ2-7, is DGGITQSPKYLFRKEGQNVTLSCEQNLNHDAMYWYRQDPGQGLRLIYYSQIVNDFQKGDIAEGYSVSREKKESFPLTVTSAQKNPTAFYLCASSKGPAGSYEQYFGPGTRLTVT.

CDR3 in amino acids: CASSSRTSGRALYF. CDR3 in DNA: TGTGCCAGCAGTTCTCGGACTAGCGGGAGGGCTCTGTACTTC. V usage is TRBV6-1 and J usage is TRBJ2-7; TRBD2 matches 15 bases. The V gene's germline CDR1 is MNHNS and CDR2 SASEGT. V shed 5 bases, J shed 12 bases, and the junction held 8 bases outside the gene matches. This CDR3 is 14 amino acids long.